The entry below describes one TCR beta chain. This entry is derived from a study of metastatic and nonmetastatic thyroid tumors. Overall study context: It was across blood and tumor or nodule tissue from malignant and benign thyroid patients that repertoires were compared.

Trimming took off 6 bases at V and 8 bases at J, with 19 bases between the two ends. CDR3 length equals 14 residues. The germline V gene has CDR1 MNHNS and CDR2 SASEGT. Nobody among the patients had been given any treatment before thyroid surgery. TCRdb reanalyzed the PCR reads via MiXCR. The sample has about 24,000 clones; about 24% are singletons. The sequenced sample consisted of tumor tissue. This clonotype originated in a male donor with papillary thyroid cancer or a benign thyroid nodule (not recorded which). Some clones in this sample may be carry-over from other donors' samples. The genes are TRBV6-1 and TRBJ1-2, with D perhaps TRBD1 (5 bases). This CDR3 reads CASRSGTLGRGYTF. CDR3 sequence (DNA): TGTGCCAGCAGATCCGGGACCCTCGGGCGAGGCTACACCTTC.